A single sample is the source of the 4 T cell receptor beta chains below, sequenced in a study of PD-L1 blockade in urothelial cancer. The time point here: peripheral blood 6 weeks after treatment start. Assay used: immunoSEQ multiplex PCR; TCRdb lists only in-frame clones, some missing. The table shows about 120,000 clones, with around 89% occurring only once. The material sequenced was PBMCs, taken around atezolizumab (anti-PD-L1) treatment. All receptors come from a man in his sixties with urothelial cancer.

This clone has a single count. The V call is TRBV28, the J call TRBJ2-7, with D tentatively TRBD2 (6 bases). This CDR3 has 15 residues. Trimming pared 2 bases from V and 2 bases from J, leaving 13 bases between. Germline lookup yields CDR1 MDHEN and CDR2 SYDVKM. Written as DNA, the CDR3 is TGTGCCAGCAGTTTACCGGCTAGCGCCACCTACGAGCAGTACTTC. Its translation is CASSLPASATYEQYF.

The CDR3, as DNA: TGTGCCAGCAGTGAAAGAACAGGGGGTCCCGGGGAGCTGTTTTTT. It specifies CASSERTGGPGELFF. This chain uses TRBV2 with TRBJ2-2; TRBD1 matches 8 bases. V shed 2 bases, J shed 6 bases, and the junction held 5 bases outside the gene matches. Germline V gene sequence: CDR1 SNHLY, CDR2 FYNNEI. The CDR3 is made up of 15 amino acids.

The gene calls are TRBV27 and TRBJ2-3; possibly TRBD1 for D (5 bases). The germline V and J ends were trimmed by 2 bases and 5 bases, with 11 bases remaining between them. CDR1 and CDR2 from the germline V gene are MNHEY and SMNVEV (reference sequence). CDR3 length: 14 residues. The DNA of the CDR3 is TGTGCCAGCAGTTTAGCCAGGGTGGGAGATACGCAGTATTTT. This codes for CASSLARVGDTQYF.

The chain carries TRBV7-6 and TRBJ1-1; D is ambiguous. The germline V gene has CDR1 SGHVS and CDR2 FNYEAQ. This CDR3 region has 14 residues. The V end was cut by 5 bases, the J end by 1 base, with 11 bases between. The chain's CDR3 is CASSRELGNTEAFF. In nucleotides, the CDR3 is TGTGCCAGCAGCCGGGAACTGGGGAACACTGAAGCTTTCTTT. The full variable domain, its missing parts supplied by reference TRBV7-6 and TRBJ1-1, is GAGVSQSPRYKVTKRGQDVALRCDPISGHVSLYWYRQALGQGPEFLTYFNYEAQQDKSGLPNDRFSAERPEGSISTLTIQRTEQRDSAMYRCASSRELGNTEAFFGQGTRLTVV.